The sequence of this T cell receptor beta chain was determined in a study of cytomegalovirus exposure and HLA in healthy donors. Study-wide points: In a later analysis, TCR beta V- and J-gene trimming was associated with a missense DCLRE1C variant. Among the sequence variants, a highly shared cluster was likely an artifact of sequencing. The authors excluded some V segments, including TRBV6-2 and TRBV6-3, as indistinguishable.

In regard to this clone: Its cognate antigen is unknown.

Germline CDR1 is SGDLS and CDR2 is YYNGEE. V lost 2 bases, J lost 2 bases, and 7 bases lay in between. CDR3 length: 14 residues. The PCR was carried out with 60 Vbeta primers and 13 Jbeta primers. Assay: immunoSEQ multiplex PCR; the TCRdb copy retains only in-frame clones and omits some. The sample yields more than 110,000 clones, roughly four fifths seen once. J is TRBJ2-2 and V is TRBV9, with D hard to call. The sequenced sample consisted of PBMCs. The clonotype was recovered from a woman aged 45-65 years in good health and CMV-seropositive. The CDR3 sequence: CASSVADNTGELFF. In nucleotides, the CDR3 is TGTGCCAGCAGCGTGGCGGATAACACCGGGGAGCTGTTTTTT.